Sequencing of this TCR beta chain was carried out in a study of regulatory T cells in long-lasting Graves disease. The CDR3 has 10 residues. From germline, CDR1 is DFQATT and CDR2 SNEGSKA (reference sequence). The sample holds a few counts of this clonotype. The antigen remains unidentified. The junction and the germline gene differ at one end; a read error may be behind it. The time point here: newly diagnosed GD, antithyroid drugs for less than 3 months. The TCR library was made from RNA that had been extracted from PBMCs in TRIzol. CDR3 regions were amplified by Arm-PCR using iRepertoire HTBI primers to build TCR beta libraries. TCRdb called the multiplex PCR reads again in MiXCR, with one record for every CDR3 protein. The sample holds about 420,000 distinct CDR3 sequences, around 17% seen once. Regarding the study as a whole: Analysis covered peripheral blood alone, not thyroid tissue.

These records were also assigned to another study, of T cells in Graves' hyperthyroidism and ophthalmopathy.

The clonotype comes from a woman in her late teens or twenties with Graves disease. This specimen consisted of peripheral blood mononuclear cells (PBMCs), obtained at new diagnosis, from a patient treated with antithyroid drugs. This chain links TRBV20-1 with TRBJ2-5; no clear D. CDR3: CSAKQEAQYF. CDR3 coding DNA: TGCAGTGCTAAACAAGAGGCCCAGTACTTC.